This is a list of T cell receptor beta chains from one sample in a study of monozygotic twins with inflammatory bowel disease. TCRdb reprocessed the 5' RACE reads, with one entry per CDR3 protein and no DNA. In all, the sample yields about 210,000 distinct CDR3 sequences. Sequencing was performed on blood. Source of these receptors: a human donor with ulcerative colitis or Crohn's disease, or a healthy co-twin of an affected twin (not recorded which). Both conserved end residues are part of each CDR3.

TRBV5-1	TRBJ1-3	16	CASSPDPGTSGNTIYF
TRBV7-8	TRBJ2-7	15	CASSSVVAPTYEQYF
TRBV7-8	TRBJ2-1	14	CASSLDFPRYEQFF
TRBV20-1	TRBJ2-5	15	CSANPAPEGRETQYF
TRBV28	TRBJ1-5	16	CASHGTGMVSNQPQHF
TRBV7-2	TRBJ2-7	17	CASSSGTSGGPTYEQYF
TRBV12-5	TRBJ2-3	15	CASGRMGLSTDTQYF
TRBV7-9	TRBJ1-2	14	CASSLLQGLYGYTF
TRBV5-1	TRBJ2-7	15	CASSSEGQGLGEQYF
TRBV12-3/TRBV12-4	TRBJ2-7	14	CASSFSGRQDEQYF
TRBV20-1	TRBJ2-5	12	CSASPRRETQYF
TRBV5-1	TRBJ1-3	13	CASSFDQGNTIYF
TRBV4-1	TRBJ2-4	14	CASSLPGQKNIQYF
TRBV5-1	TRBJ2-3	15	CASSLSVSSTDTQYF
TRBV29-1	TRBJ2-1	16	CSVDEPWQGRYNEQFF
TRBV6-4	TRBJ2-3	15	CASSQRPQATDTQYF
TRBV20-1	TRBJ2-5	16	CSASSSGQGVRETQYF
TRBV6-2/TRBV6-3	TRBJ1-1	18	CASSYRAAAGGAEAEAFF
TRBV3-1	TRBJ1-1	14	CASSHHQGNTEAFF
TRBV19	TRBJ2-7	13	CASKQGSSVEQYF
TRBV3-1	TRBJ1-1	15	CASSHHGQAGTEAFF
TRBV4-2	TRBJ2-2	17	CASSQDDRGANTGELFF
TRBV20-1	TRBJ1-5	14	CSALLGQGNQPQHF
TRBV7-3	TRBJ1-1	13	CASSLDVNTEAFF
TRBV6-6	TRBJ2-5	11	CASSVGGTQYF
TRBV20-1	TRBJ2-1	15	CSARDGDRAGDEQFF
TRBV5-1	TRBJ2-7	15	CASSRGTAVPYEQYF
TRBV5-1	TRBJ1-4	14	CASSPGTGVEKLFF
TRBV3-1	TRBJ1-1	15	CASRKRGGTNTEAFF
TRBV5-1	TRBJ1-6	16	CASSPTGGFSDSPLHF
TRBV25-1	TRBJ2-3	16	CASSTLAEGPLDTQYF
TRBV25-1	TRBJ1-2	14	CASSETGGSYGYTF
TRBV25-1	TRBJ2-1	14	CASTRDRPYNEQFF
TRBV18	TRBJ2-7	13	CASSTGTVLEQYF
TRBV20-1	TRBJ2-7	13	CSAPPQGSYEQYF
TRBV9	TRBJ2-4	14	CASSPGGAKNIQYF
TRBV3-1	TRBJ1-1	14	CASSQSTGNTEAFF
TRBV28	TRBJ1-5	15	CASSIPGQGRQPQHF
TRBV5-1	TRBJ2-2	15	CASSLEAISTGELFF
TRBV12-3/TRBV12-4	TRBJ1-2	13	CASSFIGEHGYTF
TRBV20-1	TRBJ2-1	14	CSAREGLANNEQFF
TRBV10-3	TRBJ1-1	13	CATQGVVSSEAFF
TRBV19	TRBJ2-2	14	CASSLDRATGELFF
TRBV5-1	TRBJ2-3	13	CASSPQPGGTQYF
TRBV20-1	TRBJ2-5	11	CSAIFGETQYF
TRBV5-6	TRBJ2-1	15	CASSPGGTSVNEQFF
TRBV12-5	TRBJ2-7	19	CASGHPGPGLRTVVYEQYF
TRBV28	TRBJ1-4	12	CASSPEQDRLFF
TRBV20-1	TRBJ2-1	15	CSARIRGRSYNEQFF
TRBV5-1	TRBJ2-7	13	CASSLEPDYEQYF
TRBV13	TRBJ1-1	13	CASSFRFDTEAFF
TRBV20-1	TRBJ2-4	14	CSASRGFAKNIQYF
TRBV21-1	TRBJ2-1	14	CASSPDREYNEQFF
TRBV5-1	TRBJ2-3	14	CASSFRGAVLTQYF
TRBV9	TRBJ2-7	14	CASSVGDSLREQYF
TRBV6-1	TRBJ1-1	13	CASSDRGRENAFF
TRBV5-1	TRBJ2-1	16	CASSAELGNSYNEQFF
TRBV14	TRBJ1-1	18	CASSQDHHSPETDTEAFF
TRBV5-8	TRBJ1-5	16	CASSPRQGSPRQPQHF